Below, 18 T cell receptor beta chains from the same sample are listed, as sequenced in a study of quantifying T cell responses using KT2 cells. Looking at the study overall: cDNA was made from DNase-treated RNA using alpha and beta constant primers.

Each cDNA got a UMI-containing oligo ligated at its 3' end. An equimolar mix of RC1.1 and RC1.2 primed the beta chain across TRBC1 and TRBC2. TCRdb redid the calling of the UMI-ligation and nested PCR reads with MiXCR, one entry per CDR3 protein. The repertoire holds approximately 54,000 distinct CDR3 sequences, around 10% seen once, with roughly a tenth in the top ten. Sequenced: PBMCs spiked with cells of the T cell clone KT2. These receptors were collected from a human donor.

The chain links TRBV29-1 to TRBJ2-1; D might be TRBD2 (6 bases). This CDR3 is 15 amino acids long. The germline V gene has CDR1 SQVTM and CDR2 ANQGSEA. The CDR3 here is CSIASGLANHNEQFF. In nucleotides, the CDR3 is TGCAGTATTGCCTCAGGGCTAGCGAACCACAATGAGCAGTTCTTC.

This clonotype has more than one count but fewer than ten. The chain recombines TRBV5-1 with TRBJ2-3; TRBD1 is a possible D gene (6 bases). The CDR3 extends over 15 amino acids. Deletions cut 3 bases from V and 6 bases from J, with 17 bases between. CDR1 SGHRS and CDR2 YFSETQ come from the germline V gene. This chain's CDR3 is CASSSEQGRGDTQYF. CDR3 DNA: TGCGCCAGCAGCTCGGAACAGGGAAGGGGGGATACGCAGTATTTT.

The table lists this clonotype with many counts. This rearrangement joins TRBV7-2 to TRBJ2-1; no reliable D call. Germline lookup yields CDR1 SGHTA and CDR2 FQGNSA. Trimming shortened V by 5 bases and J by 12 bases, and 14 bases separated the two germline ends. The CDR3 is 12 amino acids. CDR3 protein: CASSPQSVGQFF. The CDR3 coding sequence is TGTGCCAGCAGCCCACAGTCGGTGGGGCAGTTCTTC.

This clonotype was recorded a few times. At one end the junction does not follow the germline gene, possibly because of a read error. This chain uses TRBV6-2 or TRBV6-3 with TRBJ1-3; weak D call: TRBD1 (5 bases). Germline loops: CDR1 MNHEY, CDR2 SVGEGT. The CDR3 consists of 15 residues. CDR3 sequence: CASSYSGTFGSTIYF. The CDR3 DNA sequence: TGTGCCAGCAGTTACTCTGGGACTTTTGGAAGCACCATATATTTT.

This chain joins TRBV3-1 and TRBJ1-3, with D maybe TRBD1 (5 bases). Germline CDR1 reads LGHDT; CDR2 reads YNNKEL (reference sequence). CDR3 length equals 16 residues. V was shortened by 9 bases and J by 3 bases, with 21 bases between the two germline ends. The CDR3, as DNA: TGTGCCAGAAGCAAAGAAGGGGAGTATAATGGAAACACCATATATTTT. It translates to CARSKEGEYNGNTIYF.

This clonotype was seen repeatedly, ten times or more. This sequence joins TRBV20-1 and TRBJ2-5; TRBD2 aligns across 12 bases. CDR3 length: 19 residues. J gave up 3 bases and V 8 bases, and 22 bases lay outside the gene matches. Germline values: CDR1 DFQATT, CDR2 SNEGSKA (reference sequence). CDR3 sequence (DNA): TGCAGTACCCAACAACGACGGCTAGCGGGGGGGATACCCGAAGAGACCCAGTACTTC. Protein product: CSTQQRRLAGGIPEETQYF.

This clonotype has a handful of counts. As DNA, the CDR3 is TGTGCCAGCAGTCGCCTGGGACTAGCGGTTACCTACGAGCAGTACTTC. Translation: CASSRLGLAVTYEQYF. The V gene is TRBV12-3 or TRBV12-4, the J gene TRBJ2-7, with 11 bases identical to TRBD2. The CDR3 has 16 residues. Unmatched junction bases numbered 8, after V lost 5 bases and J lost 2 bases.

The chain carries TRBV6-2 or TRBV6-3 and TRBJ1-1; D is possibly TRBD1 (6 bases). The CDR3 is 13 residues long. Germline-derived CDR1 and CDR2 are MNHEY and SVGEGT. Trimming stripped 8 bases from V and 1 base from J, with 11 bases between. DNA of the CDR3: TGTGCCAGCGGAACAGGGCAGAACACTGAAGCTTTCTTT. Its protein product is CASGTGQNTEAFF.

This clonotype was seen more than once but under ten times. The chain uses TRBV15 and TRBJ2-3, with a possible D match to TRBD2 (6 bases). This CDR3 region has 16 residues. With 0 bases removed from V and 6 bases from J, the gap between germline ends came to 16 bases. In germline, CDR1 is LNHNV, CDR2 YYDKDF (reference sequence). This CDR3 is CATSRDGTSVLDTQYF. CDR3 coding DNA: TGTGCCACCAGCAGAGATGGGACTTCGGTCCTGGATACGCAGTATTTT.

The chain joins TRBV7-3 to TRBJ2-2; D possibly matches TRBD1 or TRBD2 (6 bases each). With 3 bases removed from V and 1 base from J, the gap between germline ends came to 9 bases. Germline V gene sequence: CDR1 SGHTA, CDR2 FQGTGA. The CDR3 runs 15 residues. CDR3 protein: CASSFGGQNTGELFF. The CDR3 region has the DNA TGTGCCAGCAGCTTTGGGGGGCAGAACACCGGGGAGCTGTTTTTT.

This chain uses TRBV24-1 with TRBJ2-3, with D hard to call. The CDR3 contains 13 residues. Germline CDR1 reads KGHDR; CDR2 reads SFDVKD. Trimming pared 5 bases from V and 4 bases from J, leaving 9 bases between. The CDR3, as DNA: TGTGCCACCAGTGGCGGAGTAGCAGATACGCAGTATTTT. It translates to CATSGGVADTQYF.

This clonotype was recorded at least ten times. This chain connects TRBV3-1 to TRBJ2-3, with TRBD2 identical over 7 bases. The CDR3 is made up of 19 amino acids. The junction had 12 bases not matched to a gene; V was cut back by 0 bases and J by 0 bases. Looked up from germline, CDR1 is LGHDT and CDR2 is YNNKEL (reference sequence). CDR3 residues: CASSQEAPGLRTSTDTQYF. CDR3 in DNA: TGTGCCAGCAGCCAAGAGGCCCCGGGACTACGAACTAGCACAGATACGCAGTATTTT.

The chain uses TRBV30 and TRBJ1-4, with a weak D call TRBD1 (6 bases). In germline, CDR1 is GTSNPN, CDR2 SVGIG (reference sequence). This CDR3 region has 15 residues. Trimming cost V 2 bases and J 4 bases, with 14 bases left between them. Here the CDR3 reads CAWSMSQGVNEKLFF. The CDR3 nucleotides are TGTGCCTGGAGTATGTCACAGGGAGTTAATGAAAAACTGTTTTTT.

The J gene is TRBJ1-4, the V gene TRBV14; 7 nucleotides align to TRBD1. The germline V gene has CDR1 SGHDN and CDR2 FVKESK. The CDR3 totals 16 residues. V lost 4 bases to trimming and J lost 5 bases; unmatched junction nucleotides: 10. The CDR3 spells CASSRIAGTVNEKLFF. The CDR3 nucleotides read TGTGCCAGCAGCCGAATTGCCGGGACAGTGAATGAAAAACTGTTTTTT.

The table lists this clonotype with a few counts. The chain employs TRBV5-6 and TRBJ1-2; a weak D match, TRBD1 (6 bases). Germline V gene sequence: CDR1 SGHDT, CDR2 YYEEEE. This CDR3 has 16 amino acids. Trimming pared 0 bases from V and 2 bases from J, leaving 14 bases between. The CDR3 spells CASSLAAWGPNYGYTF. CDR3 coding DNA: TGTGCCAGCAGCTTGGCAGCTTGGGGGCCCAACTATGGCTACACCTTC.

The rearrangement joins TRBV6-5 to TRBJ1-3; D gene uncertain. Germline lookup yields CDR1 MNHEY and CDR2 SVGAGI. CDR3 length: 17 residues. V shed 6 bases and J shed 0 bases, with 18 bases lying between them. The CDR3 DNA reads as TGTGCCAGCAGAGGCCCCAGTCCTTTCCTCTCTGGAAACACCATATATTTT. This translates into CASRGPSPFLSGNTIYF.

The gene calls are TRBV2 and TRBJ1-2, with D uncertain. The length of the CDR3 is 12 residues. The germline gives CDR1 SNHLY, CDR2 FYNNEI. The V and J ends lost 5 bases and 3 bases respectively, with 7 bases between them. The CDR3 sequence: CASSRQDYGYTF. DNA of the CDR3: TGTGCCAGCAGTCGCCAGGACTATGGCTACACCTTC.

This chain uses TRBV20-1 with TRBJ2-5; a weak D match, TRBD1 (6 bases). The CDR3 is 12 residues long. The germline gives CDR1 DFQATT, CDR2 SNEGSKA (reference sequence). Trimming removed 7 bases from V and 1 base from J, with 10 bases in between. The DNA for the CDR3 is TGCAGTGTCGAGACAGGCCAAGAGACCCAGTACTTC. Translation: CSVETGQETQYF.